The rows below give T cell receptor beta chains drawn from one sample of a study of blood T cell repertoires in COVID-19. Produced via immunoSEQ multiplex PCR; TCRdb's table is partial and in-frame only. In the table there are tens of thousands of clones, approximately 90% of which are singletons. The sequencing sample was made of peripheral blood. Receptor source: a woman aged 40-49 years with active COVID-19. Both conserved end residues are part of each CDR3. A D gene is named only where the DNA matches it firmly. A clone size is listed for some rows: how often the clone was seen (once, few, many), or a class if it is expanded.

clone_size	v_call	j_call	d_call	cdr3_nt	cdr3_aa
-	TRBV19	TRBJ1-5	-	TGTGCCAGCAGACTGTCCATTGACAATCAGCCCCAGCATTTT	CASRLSIDNQPQHF
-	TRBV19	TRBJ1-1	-	TGTGCCAGCTTGGGGAGACAGGCCGGCGACACTGAAGCTTTCTTT	CASLGRQAGDTEAFF
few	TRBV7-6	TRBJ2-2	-	TGTGCCAGCAGCTCCCGAATGACTGATAAGAACACCGGGGAGCTGTTTTTT	CASSSRMTDKNTGELFF
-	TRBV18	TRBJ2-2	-	TGTGCCAGCTCACCTATGGCAGGGGCGAACACCGGGGAGCTGTTTTTT	CASSPMAGANTGELFF
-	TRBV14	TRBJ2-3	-	TGTGCCAGCAGCCAAGACAGGGCAGATACGCAGTATTTT	CASSQDRADTQYF
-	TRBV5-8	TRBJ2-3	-	TGTGCCAGCAGCTTGCTCAACAGGGCTTTTAGCACAGATACGCAGTATTTT	CASSLLNRAFSTDTQYF
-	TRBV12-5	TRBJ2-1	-	TGTGCTAGTGGTTTGGTAGAGGTTATCTACAATGAGCAGTTCTTC	CASGLVEVIYNEQFF
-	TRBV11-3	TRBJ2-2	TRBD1	TGTGCTAGCAGCAACCCGACAGGGATCACCGGGGAGCTGTTTTTT	CASSNPTGITGELFF
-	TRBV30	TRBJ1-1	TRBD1	TGTGCCTGGAGTGCCGGGGACAGACGTTACACTGAAGCTTTCTTT	CAWSAGDRRYTEAFF
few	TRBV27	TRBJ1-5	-	TGTGCCAGCAGCCCGGACAGAAATCAGCCCCAGCATTTT	CASSPDRNQPQHF
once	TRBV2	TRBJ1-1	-	TGTGCCAGAGGACAGGAAGCTTTCTTT	CARGQEAFF
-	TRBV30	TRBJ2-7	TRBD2	TGTGCCTGGAGCCCGGGACTAGCGGCCTACGAGCAGTACTTC	CAWSPGLAAYEQYF
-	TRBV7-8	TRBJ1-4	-	TGTGCCAGCAGCTCAGTCGGGACCCCAACAGGGGAAAAACTGTTTTTT	CASSSVGTPTGEKLFF
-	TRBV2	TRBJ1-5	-	TGTGCCAGCAGTGAAGGGTCAGGGGTTCAGCCCCAGCATTTT	CASSEGSGVQPQHF
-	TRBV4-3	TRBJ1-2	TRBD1	TGCGCCAGCAGCGCAGCAGGGGGTGCCAACTATGGCTACACCTTC	CASSAAGGANYGYTF
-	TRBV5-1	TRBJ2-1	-	TGCGCCAGCAGCCCGGCAGCAGGGGCCACCTACAATGAGCAGTTCTTC	CASSPAAGATYNEQFF
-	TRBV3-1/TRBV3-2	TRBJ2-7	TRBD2	TGTGCCAGCAGCTCAGCGGGGGGGCTTACCTACGAGCAGTACTTC	CASSSAGGLTYEQYF
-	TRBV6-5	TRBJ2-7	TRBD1	TGTGCCAGCAGCGAGGGACAGCCCCCCTACGAGCAGTACTTC	CASSEGQPPYEQYF
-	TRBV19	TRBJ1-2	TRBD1	TGTGCCAGTAGACCGGACAGGGGGACTGGCTACACCTTC	CASRPDRGTGYTF
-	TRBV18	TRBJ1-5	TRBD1	TGTGCCAGCTCACCGAGCCTGAAGGCAGGGGGCGATCAGCCCCAGCATTTT	CASSPSLKAGGDQPQHF
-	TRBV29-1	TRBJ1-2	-	TGCAGCGTAGGACAGCCAAATTTTAATGGCTACACCTTC	CSVGQPNFNGYTF
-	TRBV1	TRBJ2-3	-	TGCACCAGCAGCCAAGAAAAGAGCGGCGGAGATACGCAGTATTTT	CTSSQEKSGGDTQYF
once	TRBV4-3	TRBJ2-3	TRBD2	TGCGCCAGCAGCCAAGATTCCCCCTCGACTAGCGGGGGCCAAGATACGCAGTATTTT	CASSQDSPSTSGGQDTQYF
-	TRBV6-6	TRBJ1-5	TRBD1	TGTGCCAGCATCAAAGGGGACAGGGGCCAAGATCAGCCCCAGCATTTT	CASIKGDRGQDQPQHF
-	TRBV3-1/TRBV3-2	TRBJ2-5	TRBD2	TGTGCCAGCAGCCATCTAGCGGGGGGCCCAGGCCAAGAGACCCAGTACTTC	CASSHLAGGPGQETQYF
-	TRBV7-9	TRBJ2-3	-	TGTGCCAGCAGCTTAGCGACTGATACGCAGTATTTT	CASSLATDTQYF
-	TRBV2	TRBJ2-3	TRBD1	TGTGCCAGCAGTGGAGGGACAGCCGATCTTGGAGGTACGCAGTATTTT	CASSGGTADLGGTQYF
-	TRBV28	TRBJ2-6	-	TGTGCCAGCAGAACCGGGTCTGGGGCCAACGTCCTGACTTTC	CASRTGSGANVLTF
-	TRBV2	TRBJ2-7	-	TGTGCCAGCAGCAGGTTCTACGAGCAGTACTTC	CASSRFYEQYF
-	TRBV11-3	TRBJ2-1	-	TGTGCCAGCAGCTTCCAGGGTTACAATGAGCAGTTCTTC	CASSFQGYNEQFF
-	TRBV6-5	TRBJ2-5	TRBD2	TGTGCCAGCAGTTACTCGAGAGGCGGGGGGGCCGAGACCCAGTACTTC	CASSYSRGGGAETQYF
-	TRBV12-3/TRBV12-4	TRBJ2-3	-	TGTGCCAGCAGTCGCCTTAGAGATACGCAGTATTTT	CASSRLRDTQYF
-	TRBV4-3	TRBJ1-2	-	TGCGCCAGCAGCCAAGATTATGGGGGCGGCGGCTATGGCTACACCTTC	CASSQDYGGGGYGYTF
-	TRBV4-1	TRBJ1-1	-	TGCGCCAGCAGCCAAGATCTGAGGACTGTAGCTCCCCTGAACACTGAAGCTTTCTTT	CASSQDLRTVAPLNTEAFF
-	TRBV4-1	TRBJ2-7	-	TGCGCCAGCAGCCAAGAGGTGAGGGGGTACGAGCAGTACTTC	CASSQEVRGYEQYF
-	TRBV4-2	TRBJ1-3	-	TGTGCCAGCAGCCAAGTATGGACAGCGTCTGGAAACACCATATATTTT	CASSQVWTASGNTIYF
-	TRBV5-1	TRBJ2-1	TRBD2	TGCGCCAGCAGTTATGCCGGACTAGCGGGGGTATACAATGAGCAGTTCTTC	CASSYAGLAGVYNEQFF
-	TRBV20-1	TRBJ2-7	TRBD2	TGCAGTGCTAGTTTAGGAGCGGGGGGCCCCAGCTCCTACGAGCAGTACTTC	CSASLGAGGPSSYEQYF
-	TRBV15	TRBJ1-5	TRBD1	TGTGCCACCAGCAGAGATCCTAGGGGACAGGGGGGTGTAGTCAATCAGCCCCAGCATTTT	CATSRDPRGQGGVVNQPQHF
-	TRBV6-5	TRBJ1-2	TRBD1	TGTGCCAGCAGGGTGGGGGGACAGAGAACCTATGGCTACACCTTC	CASRVGGQRTYGYTF
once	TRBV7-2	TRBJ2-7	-	TGTGCCAGCAGCCCTTCCGGGGTAACCTACGAGCAGTACTTC	CASSPSGVTYEQYF
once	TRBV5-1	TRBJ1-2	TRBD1	TGCGCCAGCAGCTTGGAGGGGACAGGTCGGAACTATGGCTACACCTTC	CASSLEGTGRNYGYTF
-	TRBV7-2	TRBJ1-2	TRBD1	TGTGCCAGCAGCTTAGGGATAACCGGGACAGGGGTCCCCTATGGCTACACCTTC	CASSLGITGTGVPYGYTF
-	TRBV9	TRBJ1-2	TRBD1	TGTGCCAGCAGCGTGGGACAGTATGGCTACACCTTC	CASSVGQYGYTF
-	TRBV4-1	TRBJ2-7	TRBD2	TGCGCCAGCAGCCGAGCTAGCGGGGCAGAAGCCTACGAGCAGTACTTC	CASSRASGAEAYEQYF
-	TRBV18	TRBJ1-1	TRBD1	TGTGCCAGCTCATCAAACTCCGGGACAGGAAACACTGAAGCTTTCTTT	CASSSNSGTGNTEAFF
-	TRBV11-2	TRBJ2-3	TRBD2	TGTGCCAGCAGCCCGGGACTAGCGGAGAGCACAGATACGCAGTATTTT	CASSPGLAESTDTQYF
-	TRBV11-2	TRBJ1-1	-	TGTGCCAGCAGGGCGGGGCGGCGGCACACTGAAGCTTTCTTT	CASRAGRRHTEAFF
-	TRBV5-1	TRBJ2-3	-	TGCGCCAGCAGCTTAAATTCGTTCACAGATACGCAGTATTTT	CASSLNSFTDTQYF
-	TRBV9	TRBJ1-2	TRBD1	TGTGCCAGCAGCGTCGACAGGGGAAGGGGTGGCTACACCTTC	CASSVDRGRGGYTF
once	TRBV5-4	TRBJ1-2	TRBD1	TGTGCCAGCAGCCAAGACCGGGACAGGCCCCCCTATGGCTACACCTTC	CASSQDRDRPPYGYTF